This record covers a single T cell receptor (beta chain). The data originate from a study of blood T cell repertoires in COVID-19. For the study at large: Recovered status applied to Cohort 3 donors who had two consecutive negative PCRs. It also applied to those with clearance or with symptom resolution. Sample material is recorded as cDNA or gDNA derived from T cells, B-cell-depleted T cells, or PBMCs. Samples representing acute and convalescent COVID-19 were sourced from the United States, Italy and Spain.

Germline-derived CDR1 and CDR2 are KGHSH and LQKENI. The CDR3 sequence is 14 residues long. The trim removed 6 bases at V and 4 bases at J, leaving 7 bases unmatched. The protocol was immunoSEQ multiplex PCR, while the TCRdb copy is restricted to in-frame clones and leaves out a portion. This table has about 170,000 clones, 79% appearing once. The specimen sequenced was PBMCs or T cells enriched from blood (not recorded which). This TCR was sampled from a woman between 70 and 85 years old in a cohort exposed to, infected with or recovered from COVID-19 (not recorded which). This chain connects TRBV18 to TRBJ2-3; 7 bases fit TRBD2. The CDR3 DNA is TGTGCCAGCTCGGCGGGAGTTAGGGCAGATACGCAGTATTTT. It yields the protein CASSAGVRADTQYF.